These 3 T cell receptor beta chains were all obtained from the same sample, sequenced in a study of T cells in Graves' hyperthyroidism and ophthalmopathy. The source material, RNA transcripts, was used to amplify TCR beta CDR3 regions. During a first-round RT-PCR of the TCR CDR3, the HTBI primer set was used. TCRdb re-analysed the multiplex PCR reads in MiXCR, keeping a single row per CDR3 protein. Of roughly 260,000 distinct CDR3 sequences in the sample, about 15% are singletons; the top ten hold roughly 15%. The material sequenced was blood. These receptors were obtained from a woman aged 35 to 49 with Graves' hyperthyroidism that later progressed to Graves' ophthalmopathy.

This clonotype has at least ten counts. One end of the junction varies from germline; a read error may be responsible. CDR3 amino acids: CAGSLDSASTKQFF. The CDR3 bases are TGTGCCGGCAGTTTAGATTCGGCTAGCACCAAGCAGTTCTTC. The chain couples TRBV12-3 or TRBV12-4 to TRBJ2-1; D may be TRBD2 (5 bases). This CDR3 has 14 amino acids.

The rearrangement uses TRBV5-4 and TRBJ2-4; D is ambiguous. CDR1 and CDR2 from the germline V gene are SGHNT and YYREEE (reference sequence). Trimming cost V 2 bases and J 0 bases, with 6 bases left between them. The length of the CDR3 is 14 residues. The CDR3 reads CASSFGVAKNIQYF. For the CDR3, the DNA is TGTGCCAGCAGCTTTGGTGTAGCCAAAAACATTCAGTACTTC.

This clonotype was seen many times. The chain is built from TRBV6-6 and TRBJ1-4; the match to TRBD1 covers 10 bases. In germline, CDR1 is MNHNY, CDR2 SVGAGI (reference sequence). The CDR3 sequence is 15 residues long. The V gene end was trimmed by 2 bases and the J gene end by 5 bases; junction bases not matched to a gene: 2. The CDR3 is CASSYEGQGNEKLFF. CDR3 nucleotides: TGTGCCAGCAGTTACGAGGGACAGGGGAATGAAAAACTGTTTTTT.